This T cell receptor beta chain was found in a study of blood T cell repertoires in COVID-19 (dated by TCRdb to 2019 to 2021). Regarding the complete study: The collaborator samples originated in the United States, Italy and Spain and spanned the acute and convalescent phases of COVID-19. The sample metadata nearly always contained a de-identified subject ID, COVID-19 status, age in years and sex. A freely available public database, intended as a resource for researchers studying the immune response to SARS-CoV-2, is where the repertoires were released. Where available, HLA class I and class II types were obtained from metadata supplied by the sample provider rather than from assay-based typing. Samples came from the ongoing ImmuneRACE study (first 160 participants) plus 1,254 subjects from 6 global collaborators. The prospective study material was composed of cDNA or gDNA derived from T cells, B-cell-depleted T cells, or PBMCs. The dataset comprised deeply sampled blood TCRbeta repertoires from subjects exposed to, actively infected with, or recovered from COVID-19. Overall study results and their limits: How much clinical and demographic metadata was included differed by source and by participant, and the metadata was provided uncurated.

A second Seattle source provided samples from volunteer blood donors who had recovered from COVID-19. Whole blood was collected in K2EDTA tubes by collaborating institutions according to the institutions' own protocols. For TCRbeta analysis, collaborator samples were shipped as frozen whole blood, as isolated PBMCs, or as DNA extracted from either sample type. TCRbeta CDR3 regions were amplified from genomic DNA using the immunoSEQ Assay, a bias-controlled multiplex PCR. The authors' pipeline ran thus. Nucleated cell counts per sample were estimated from amplification of reference gene primers within the assay. To quantify the absolute abundance of each unique TCRbeta CDR3 rearrangement, sequence reads were collapsed and filtered. Productive Simpson clonality was computed per sample as the square root of Simpson's diversity index over productive rearrangements. Held by TCRdb, this immuneACCESS table contains in-frame sequences only and omits some clones. Under half of the omission traces to an unresolved V gene where checked; the cause of the rest is unknown. Clonal size and the V and J genes are those of that table, whereas D and trimming came from the DNA. For this sample there are roughly 250,000 clones; approximately 90% appear just once. Together, the top ten hold approximately 7.9% of the sample.

For this clone: This receptor's antigen is unknown. Base qualities were left out, and no much larger clone turns up one base away.

The CDR1 and CDR2 encoded by the germline V gene (reference sequence) are MNHEY and SMNVEV. The CDR3 goes from the cysteine to the valine over 17 residues. Only the CDR3 region is kept as DNA, spanning 51 bases read in frame from base 1. V lost 5 bases and J lost 1 base, and the count of bases not matched to a germline gene is 11. Here the chain combines TRBV27 and TRBJ2-7, with 10 middle bases fitting TRBD1. The receptor was derived from a man between 60 and 75 years old who had recovered from COVID-19. Specimen: peripheral blood. This receptor carries the CDR3 CASSAIYRGQGSYEQYV. At the DNA level, the sequence is TGTGCCAGCAGTGCCATTTATCGGGGACAGGGGTCCTACGAGCAGTACGTC.